One and the same sample provided the 16 T cell receptor beta chains below, sequenced in a study of CD4+ T cells in melanoma. Some clones are missing from TCRdb's copy, which holds only in-frame ones; the method was immunoSEQ multiplex PCR. Among about 50,000 clones listed, approximately 92% were seen once. The sequencing input was peripheral blood. These receptors came from a human donor with melanoma.

In its sample, this clone was seen once. The chain recombines TRBV10-3 with TRBJ2-3; 10 bases match TRBD2. The germline V gene encodes CDR1 ENHRY and CDR2 SYGVKD. Trimming at V came to 11 bases and at J to 5 bases, leaving 10 bases not matched to a gene. The CDR3 consists of 14 residues. CDR3 in DNA: TGTGCCTTCGGCAGCGGGGGGGCTAGAGATACGCAGTATTTT. The encoded protein is CAFGSGGARDTQYF.

The chain joins TRBV5-5 to TRBJ2-7, with TRBD1 identical over 8 bases. Germline-derived CDR1 and CDR2 are SGHKS and YYEKEE (reference sequence). CDR3 length: 13 amino acids. V shed 4 bases, J shed 2 bases, and the junction held 2 bases outside the gene matches. The CDR3 region is CASSRTGPYEQYF. The CDR3 nucleotides read TGTGCCAGCAGCCGGACAGGGCCCTACGAGCAGTACTTC.

Of note for this clone: One end of the junction does not line up with germline, which may come from a read error. The CDR3 reads CASSWGGERDTQYF. CDR3 coding DNA: TGTGCTAGCAGCTGGGGCGGGGAGAGAGATACGCAGTATTTT. V is TRBV7-7 and J is TRBJ2-3; D might be TRBD2 (6 bases). The CDR3 sequence is 14 residues long. Germline CDR1 and CDR2: SSHAT and FNYEAQ (reference sequence).

The V gene is TRBV27, the J gene TRBJ2-7; D gene unclear. The CDR3 sequence is 15 residues long. Germline V gene data show CDR1 as MNHEY and CDR2 as SMNVEV (reference sequence). Trimming took 3 bases from V and 5 from J, leaving 17 bases between them. The CDR3 region has the DNA TGTGCCAGCAGTTTTCGGGCCTCGTATCCCCACGAGCAGTACTTC. Protein product: CASSFRASYPHEQYF.

This rearrangement joins TRBV7-2 to TRBJ1-6; a possible D gene is TRBD1 (5 bases). Trimming took off 6 bases at V and 10 bases at J, with 16 bases between the two ends. This CDR3 comprises 14 residues. CDR1 is SGHTA, CDR2 FQGNSA, per germline. The chain's CDR3 is CASRSTRVDSPLHF. CDR3 DNA sequence: TGTGCCAGCAGGTCAACCAGGGTTGACTCACCCCTCCACTTT.

The chain couples TRBV5-1 to TRBJ1-4; tentative D call: TRBD1 (5 bases). The CDR3 has 15 residues. V lost 1 base and J 5 bases, leaving 12 bases between the germline ends. From germline, CDR1 is SGHRS and CDR2 YFSETQ. The CDR3, as DNA: TGCGCCAGCAGCTTGTCGGCGGGGCGCAATGAAAAACTGTTTTTT. Its protein product is CASSLSAGRNEKLFF.

The chain uses TRBV19 and TRBJ1-4; no clear D. Germline V gene sequence: CDR1 LNHDA, CDR2 SQIVND (reference sequence). The CDR3 contains 13 residues. V was shortened by 4 bases and J by 8 bases, with 11 bases between the two germline ends. The CDR3 here is CASSTSSREKLFF. In DNA form, the CDR3 reads TGTGCCAGTAGTACTTCGTCAAGGGAAAAACTGTTTTTT. The full variable domain, rest sourced from reference TRBV19 and TRBJ1-4, is DGGITQSPKYLFRKEGQNVTLSCEQNLNHDAMYWYRQDPGQGLRLIYYSQIVNDFQKGDIAEGYSVSREKKESFPLTVTSAQKNPTAFYLCASSTSSREKLFFGSGTQLSVL.

The rearrangement uses TRBV4-1 and TRBJ2-4; D may be TRBD2 (5 bases). The CDR3 length is 15 residues. Trimming took 1 base from V and 7 from J, leaving 14 bases between them. Germline loops: CDR1 MGHRA, CDR2 YSYEKL. CDR3 coding DNA: TGCGCCAGCAGCCAAGGTCGAGGGAAAGAGAACATTCAGTACTTC. It codes for CASSQGRGKENIQYF.

The chain carries TRBV9 and TRBJ1-4, with D maybe TRBD1 (5 bases). With 0 bases removed from V and 8 bases from J, the gap between germline ends came to 20 bases. This CDR3 contains 17 residues. The germline CDR1 and CDR2 sequences are SGDLS and YYNGEE. CDR3 DNA: TGTGCCAGCAGCGTAGCGAATGGTGGGACTTCAGGAGAAAAACTGTTTTTT. The encoded protein is CASSVANGGTSGEKLFF. Looking up the rest from reference TRBV9 and TRBJ1-4 gives the full variable domain: DSGVTQTPKHLITATGQRVTLRCSPRSGDLSVYWYQQSLDQGLQFLIQYYNGEERAKGNILERFSAQQFPDLHSELNLSSLELGDSALYFCASSVANGGTSGEKLFFGSGTQLSVL.

The chain couples TRBV29-1 to TRBJ2-7; D remains ambiguous. V was shortened by 3 bases and J by 5 bases, with 14 bases between the two germline ends. The CDR3 runs 13 residues. Looked up from germline, CDR1 is SQVTM and CDR2 is ANQGSEA. The DNA of the CDR3 is TGCAGCGTTGAGGGCAGTCATCTGGACGAGCAGTACTTC. Translated: CSVEGSHLDEQYF.

The genes are TRBV10-3 and TRBJ2-5, with 8 bases that match TRBD1. Germline V gene lookup returns CDR1 ENHRY and CDR2 SYGVKD. The CDR3 is 17 amino acids. The junction had 7 bases not matched to a gene; V was cut back by 0 bases and J by 1 base. This chain's CDR3 is CAISESISGTGQETQYF. The CDR3 region has the DNA TGTGCCATCAGTGAGTCGATATCCGGGACAGGCCAAGAGACCCAGTACTTC.

The chain links TRBV19 to TRBJ1-1, with D possibly matching TRBD1 (5 bases). This CDR3 region has 17 residues. The V gene lost 6 bases and the J gene lost 0 bases, with 20 bases spanning the gap. Germline V CDR1 and CDR2: LNHDA, SQIVND (reference sequence). In DNA form, the CDR3 reads TGTGCCAGTAGGCTACATGGGGGAGGCCGAATGAACACTGAAGCTTTCTTT. Encoded protein: CASRLHGGGRMNTEAFF.

The rearrangement links TRBV5-1 to TRBJ2-5, with 11 positions matching TRBD2. Looked up from germline, CDR1 is SGHRS and CDR2 is YFSETQ. V was pared by 4 bases and J by 6 bases, with 11 bases of the junction left unmatched. The CDR3 covers 16 residues. The CDR3 sequence: CASSPLSGGAGKTQYF. CDR3 DNA: TGCGCCAGCAGCCCCCTTAGCGGGGGGGCGGGAAAGACCCAGTACTTC.

V gene TRBV5-4 combines with J gene TRBJ1-1; the D is unclear. Germline V gene sequence: CDR1 SGHNT, CDR2 YYREEE (reference sequence). The CDR3 totals 11 residues. The V end was cut by 0 bases, the J end by 8 bases, with 5 bases between. CDR3 protein: CASSLEEEAFF. CDR3 nucleotide sequence: TGTGCCAGCAGCTTGGAGGAAGAAGCTTTCTTT.

This sequence joins TRBV2 and TRBJ1-5; D not resolved. Germline-derived CDR1 and CDR2 are SNHLY and FYNNEI. The CDR3 is 13 residues long. Trimming took off 4 bases at V and 2 bases at J, with 6 bases between the two ends. CDR3 in amino acids: CASSVAGNQPQHF. The CDR3 coding sequence is TGTGCCAGCAGTGTGGCGGGCAATCAGCCCCAGCATTTT.

This clone appeared once. This sequence joins TRBV7-2 and TRBJ2-7; D not resolved. Germline loops: CDR1 SGHTA, CDR2 FQGNSA. V dropped 1 base and J dropped 5 bases, with 18 bases sitting between them. The CDR3 has 16 residues. The chain's CDR3 is CASSLGSTLVFHEQYF. CDR3 DNA sequence: TGTGCCAGCAGCTTAGGCTCCACCCTAGTTTTCCACGAGCAGTACTTC. The full variable domain, rest sourced from reference TRBV7-2 and TRBJ2-7, is GAGVSQSPSNKVTEKGKDVELRCDPISGHTALYWYRQSLGQGLEFLIYFQGNSAPDKSGLPSDRFSAERTGGSVSTLTIQRTQQEDSAVYLCASSLGSTLVFHEQYFGPGTRLTVT.